Listed below are T cell receptor beta chains from one sample, sequenced in a study of blood T cell repertoires in COVID-19. Profiling relied on immunoSEQ multiplex PCR, and the TCRdb table lists in-frame clones only, not all of them. The sample has 100,000 to 150,000 clones, 65% to 90% seen once; the top ten hold about 6.2%. The sequenced sample was peripheral blood. The receptors were sampled from an elderly man with active or convalescent COVID-19. CDR3s include the opening cysteine and the closing phenylalanine or tryptophan.

j_gene: TRBJ2-3; v_gene: TRBV19; CDR3aa: CASSVGQATDTQYF
j_gene: TRBJ2-1; v_gene: TRBV28; CDR3aa: CASSPIGDRVHPEQFF
j_gene: TRBJ2-1; v_gene: TRBV9; CDR3aa: CASSPAGGRSSYNEQFF
j_gene: TRBJ2-7; v_gene: TRBV29-1; CDR3aa: CSAGTGVGTYEQYF
j_gene: TRBJ2-7; v_gene: TRBV29-1; CDR3aa: CSAGKPGQQSSYEQYF
j_gene: TRBJ1-2; v_gene: TRBV12-3/TRBV12-4; CDR3aa: CASSPGRGGYTF
j_gene: TRBJ2-7; v_gene: TRBV2; CDR3aa: CASRPGTSAVGEQYF
j_gene: TRBJ2-5; v_gene: TRBV27; CDR3aa: CASSMDRGMETQYF
j_gene: TRBJ2-1; v_gene: TRBV15; CDR3aa: CATSRDTGSSYNEQFF
j_gene: TRBJ2-1; v_gene: TRBV6-5; CDR3aa: CASSYPSGSYNEQFF
j_gene: TRBJ1-2; v_gene: TRBV18; CDR3aa: CASSLDRGDYGYTF
j_gene: TRBJ2-1; v_gene: TRBV15; CDR3aa: CATSRSIAGEIPNEQFF
j_gene: TRBJ1-1; v_gene: TRBV25-1; CDR3aa: CASSESTGNTEAFF
j_gene: TRBJ2-3; v_gene: TRBV4-1; CDR3aa: CASSQAQAGNTDTQYF
j_gene: TRBJ1-1; v_gene: TRBV6-5; CDR3aa: CASSYSRGEAFF
j_gene: TRBJ1-4; v_gene: TRBV6-1; CDR3aa: CASSDSGAGGEKLFF
j_gene: TRBJ2-5; v_gene: TRBV27; CDR3aa: CATRDRGRTARPETQYF
j_gene: TRBJ1-1; v_gene: TRBV24-1; CDR3aa: CATSPAGGLAAFF
j_gene: TRBJ1-6; v_gene: TRBV5-1; CDR3aa: CASSLAGGASYNSPLHF
j_gene: TRBJ2-1; v_gene: TRBV4-3; CDR3aa: CASSQETSGTNEQFF
j_gene: TRBJ2-6; v_gene: TRBV11-1; CDR3aa: CASSTAQVTGANVLTF
j_gene: TRBJ2-2; v_gene: TRBV6-6; CDR3aa: CASLGTANTGELFF
j_gene: TRBJ2-2; v_gene: TRBV18; CDR3aa: CASSPTKGGGELFF
j_gene: TRBJ1-1; v_gene: TRBV10-3; CDR3aa: CAISESGGGTEAFF
j_gene: TRBJ2-2; v_gene: TRBV11-2; CDR3aa: CASSPDRAVGGELFF
j_gene: TRBJ2-3; v_gene: TRBV28; CDR3aa: CASSSSGGRTDTQYF
j_gene: TRBJ2-1; v_gene: TRBV6-1; CDR3aa: CASSEPPVYNEQFF
j_gene: TRBJ2-7; v_gene: TRBV2; CDR3aa: CASRLRTSGSSYEQYF
j_gene: TRBJ2-7; v_gene: TRBV27; CDR3aa: CASSLYPPRRAYEQYF
j_gene: TRBJ1-1; v_gene: TRBV3-1/TRBV3-2; CDR3aa: CASSQREGGNEAFF
j_gene: TRBJ1-1; v_gene: TRBV6-6; CDR3aa: CASSRGPWETTEAFF
j_gene: TRBJ1-3; v_gene: TRBV9; CDR3aa: CASSSQGGSGNTIYF
j_gene: TRBJ1-6; v_gene: TRBV7-2; CDR3aa: CASSLIPWGGAQNSPLHF
j_gene: TRBJ2-3; v_gene: TRBV19; CDR3aa: CASSTADTQYF
j_gene: TRBJ1-1; v_gene: TRBV4-3; CDR3aa: CASSSSYGGGDGRFEAFF
j_gene: TRBJ1-5; v_gene: TRBV18; CDR3aa: CASSPGTGGYSNQPQHF
j_gene: TRBJ2-3; v_gene: TRBV6-2/TRBV6-3; CDR3aa: CASSLVQGGTDTQYF